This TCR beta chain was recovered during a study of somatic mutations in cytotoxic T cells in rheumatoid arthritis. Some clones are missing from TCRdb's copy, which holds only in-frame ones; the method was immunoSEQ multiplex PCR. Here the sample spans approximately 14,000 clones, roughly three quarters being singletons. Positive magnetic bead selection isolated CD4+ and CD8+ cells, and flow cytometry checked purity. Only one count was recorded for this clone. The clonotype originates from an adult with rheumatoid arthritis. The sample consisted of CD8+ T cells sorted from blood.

Written as DNA, the CDR3 is TGTGCCAGCCTCCCCGACGGGGCTAACTATGGCTACACCTTC. Protein sequence: CASLPDGANYGYTF. The J gene is TRBJ1-2, the V gene TRBV5-6; no definite D call. Germline V gene sequence: CDR1 SGHDT, CDR2 YYEEEE. Trimming cost V 7 bases and J 0 bases, with 13 bases left between them. The CDR3 is 14 residues long.